A selection of T cell receptor beta chains follows, all from one sample in a study of T cells in Graves' hyperthyroidism and ophthalmopathy. TCRdb reprocessed the multiplex PCR reads with MiXCR, giving one entry per CDR3 protein. There are about 640,000 distinct CDR3 sequences in the sample; about a fifth occur only once, and about 35% lies in the top ten. Material for sequencing was blood. Receptors were obtained from a man younger than 40 with Graves' ophthalmopathy. The CDR3 runs from the conserved cysteine through the conserved F or W. D genes are given only for firm matches. Clone size is given for some rows only: seen once, a few or many times, or a class if the clone is expanded.

J gene,clone size,V gene,D gene,CDR3 protein,CDR3 DNA
TRBJ2-7,-,TRBV7-2,TRBD2,CASSLLPPLARYSYEQYF,TGTGCCAGCAGCTTATTGCCCCCACTAGCGCGCTACTCCTACGAGCAGTACTTC
TRBJ2-7,few,TRBV6-1,TRBD1,CASSEVEGGIYEQYF,TGTGCCAGCAGTGAAGTGGAAGGGGGCATCTACGAGCAGTACTTC
TRBJ1-6,-,TRBV5-5,-,CASSLDRQGNSPLHF,TGTGCCAGCAGCTTGGATCGGCAGGGTAATTCACCCCTCCACTTT
TRBJ2-1,few,TRBV19,TRBD2,CASSIPPGLGGGYEQFF,TGTGCCAGTAGTATCCCCCCGGGACTAGGGGGGGGCTATGAGCAGTTCTTC
TRBJ2-6,few,TRBV24-1,-,CATSPPAGGAVLTF,TGTGCCACCAGTCCCCCGGCTGGGGGGGCCGTCCTGACTTTC
TRBJ1-4,-,TRBV28,-,CASSPGRRGTNEKLFF,TGTGCCAGCAGTCCGGGTCGGCGGGGAACTAATGAAAAACTGTTTTTT
TRBJ1-1,few,TRBV27,-,CASSSGTGPNTEAFF,TGTGCCAGCAGTTCTGGGACCGGACCGAACACTGAAGCTTTCTTT
TRBJ2-1,many,TRBV6-1,-,CASSLQGFSYNEQFF,TGTGCCAGCAGTTTACAGGGTTTCTCCTACAATGAGCAGTTCTTC
TRBJ2-1,many,TRBV11-2,-,CASSLGPLRVNEQFF,TGTGCCAGCAGCCTTGGACCCCTACGAGTAAATGAGCAGTTCTTC
TRBJ2-1,-,TRBV30,TRBD2,CAWSPTGLADNEQFF,TGTGCCTGGAGTCCTACCGGACTAGCCGACAATGAGCAGTTCTTC
TRBJ2-3,-,TRBV9,-,CASSVDTSTDTQYF,TGTGCCAGCAGCGTAGACACAAGCACAGATACGCAGTATTTT
TRBJ2-2,many,TRBV7-7,TRBD2,CASSQGTSGMSGELFF,TGTGCTAGCAGCCAAGGGACTAGCGGGATGTCCGGGGAGCTGTTTTTT
TRBJ2-7,few,TRBV6-1,-,CASSEASNGYQQYF,TGTGCCAGCAGTGAAGCTTCTAATGGATACCAGCAGTACTTC
TRBJ1-1,few,TRBV12-3/TRBV12-4,TRBD1,CASSLQGARNTEAFF,TGTGCCAGCAGTCTCCAGGGGGCAAGGAACACTGAAGCTTTCTTT
TRBJ2-7,few,TRBV6-6,-,CASSYSIGDGEQYF,TGTGCCAGCAGTTACTCGATAGGGGACGGGGAGCAGTACTTC
TRBJ1-2,many,TRBV20-1,-,CSANPRGDYGYTF,TGCAGTGCTAACCCCAGGGGTGACTATGGCTACACCTTC
TRBJ1-2,few,TRBV5-1,TRBD1,CASSLDRGKYYGYTF,TGCGCCAGCAGCTTGGACAGGGGAAAATACTATGGCTACACCTTC
TRBJ1-1,many,TRBV7-2,-,CASSLSPENTEAFF,TGTGCCAGCAGCTTATCACCAGAGAACACTGAAGCTTTCTTT
TRBJ2-1,-,TRBV27,-,CASSHKPGYNEQFF,TGTGCCAGCAGCCATAAACCCGGGTACAATGAGCAGTTCTTC
TRBJ2-2,-,TRBV20-1,TRBD2,CSARTSGRGTGELFF,TGCAGTGCCAGGACTAGCGGGAGAGGTACCGGGGAGCTGTTTTTT
TRBJ2-7,few,TRBV20-1,-,CSARDGISYEQYF,TGCAGTGCTAGGGACGGGATTTCCTACGAGCAGTACTTC
TRBJ2-1,-,TRBV25-1,TRBD2,CASSGSSSGSYNEQFF,TGTGCCAGCAGTGGCTCCTCTAGCGGCAGCTACAATGAGCAGTTCTTC
TRBJ2-1,few,TRBV20-1,-,CSATPSGQTLNTYNEQFF,TGCAGTGCTACCCCGTCGGGTCAGACATTGAATACCTACAATGAGCAGTTCTTC
TRBJ1-4,-,TRBV5-6,-,CASSFRQVAANEKLFF,TGTGCCAGCAGCTTCCGACAGGTGGCGGCTAATGAAAAACTGTTTTTT
TRBJ1-1,many,TRBV5-6,TRBD1,CASSPGTGAGAFF,TGTGCCAGCAGCCCGGGGACAGGCGCAGGGGCTTTCTTT
TRBJ2-5,-,TRBV11-2,TRBD1,CASSQWTGSGETQYF,TGCGCCAGCAGCCAGTGGACAGGGTCCGGCGAGACCCAGTACTTC
TRBJ1-6,-,TRBV20-1,-,CSARNSAFVHNSPLHF,TGCAGTGCTAGGAATTCGGCGTTTGTCCATAATTCACCCCTCCACTTT
TRBJ2-1,many,TRBV2,-,CASSANRGGYNEQFF,TGTGCCAGCAGTGCAAACAGGGGAGGGTACAATGAGCAGTTCTTC
TRBJ1-5,-,TRBV28,-,CASNPGHRYQPQHF,TGTGCCAGCAATCCGGGGCATAGGTATCAGCCCCAGCATTTT
TRBJ2-7,-,TRBV29-1,TRBD1,CSVYRWTGETYEQYF,TGCAGCGTTTATCGATGGACAGGAGAAACCTACGAGCAGTACTTC
TRBJ2-7,few,TRBV18,-,CASSPPMGYWEQYF,TGTGCCAGCTCACCACCGATGGGGTACTGGGAGCAGTACTTC
TRBJ1-1,-,TRBV20-1,-,CSASRSAGGLSTEAFF,TGCAGTGCTAGCCGATCGGCGGGGGGGCTGAGCACTGAAGCTTTCTTT
TRBJ2-7,many,TRBV18,-,CASSPAQGWYEQYF,TGTGCCAGCTCACCAGCGCAGGGATGGTACGAGCAGTACTTC
TRBJ2-6,many,TRBV9,TRBD1,CASSFERTGGPGANVLTF,TGTGCCAGCAGCTTCGAAAGGACAGGGGGGCCCGGGGCCAACGTCCTGACTTTC
TRBJ2-7,-,TRBV29-1,TRBD2,CSAGLAGNSYEQYF,TGCAGCGCTGGACTAGCGGGAAACTCCTACGAGCAGTACTTC
TRBJ1-5,-,TRBV19,-,CASTRTGLNSNQPQHF,TGTGCCAGTACCCGGACCGGCCTAAATAGCAATCAGCCCCAGCATTTT
TRBJ2-7,few,TRBV7-2,-,CASRPGTLYGQYF,TGTGCCAGCAGGCCGGGTACTTTATACGGGCAGTACTTC
TRBJ2-5,many,TRBV30,-,CAWSIIGGRQETQYF,TGTGCCTGGAGTATAATTGGGGGACGGCAAGAGACCCAGTACTTC
TRBJ2-2,few,TRBV30,TRBD2,CAWRDKAGVNTGELFF,TGTGCCTGGAGGGATAAAGCGGGAGTAAACACCGGGGAGCTGTTTTTT
TRBJ1-1,many,TRBV7-8,-,CASSSRVGAFF,TGTGCCAGCAGCTCCCGGGTTGGAGCTTTCTTT
TRBJ2-5,-,TRBV24-1,TRBD1,CATSDLPGTAETQYF,TGTGCCACCAGTGATTTGCCAGGGACAGCGGAGACCCAGTACTTC
TRBJ2-3,many,TRBV7-8,TRBD2,CASKVGGGSRPPDTQYF,TGTGCCAGCAAGGTGGGGGGGGGATCCAGACCCCCAGATACGCAGTATTTT
TRBJ2-4,few,TRBV28,TRBD2,CASSLGGGYQKNIQYF,TGTGCCAGCAGTCTGGGGGGGGGATACCAAAAAAACATTCAGTACTTC
TRBJ2-3,few,TRBV5-6,-,CASSFDHPTDTQYF,TGTGCCAGCAGCTTCGACCACCCCACAGATACGCAGTATTTT
TRBJ1-3,-,TRBV4-1,-,CASSQVFGAGNTIYF,TGCGCCAGCAGCCAAGTGTTCGGGGCTGGAAACACCATATATTTT
TRBJ1-2,few,TRBV4-1,-,CASSQDTPRGYGYTF,TGCGCCAGCAGCCAAGACACCCCCCGAGGATATGGCTACACCTTC
TRBJ2-7,few,TRBV5-1,-,CASSSMTDYEQYF,TGCGCCAGCAGCTCGATGACTGACTACGAGCAGTACTTC
TRBJ2-7,many,TRBV7-2,-,CASSFGSFSMDQAEQYF,TGTGCCAGCAGCTTTGGGTCGTTCTCGATGGATCAGGCCGAGCAGTACTTC
TRBJ2-1,-,TRBV12-3/TRBV12-4,-,CASSGYLTAYNEQFF,TGTGCCAGCAGTGGCTATCTGACAGCTTACAATGAGCAGTTCTTC
TRBJ2-3,many,TRBV28,TRBD1,CASSLRDSWDTQYF,TGTGCCAGCAGTTTACGGGACAGTTGGGATACGCAGTATTTT
TRBJ2-3,-,TRBV5-5,-,CASSTSKPPDTQYF,TGTGCCAGCAGCACATCGAAGCCCCCAGATACGCAGTATTTT
TRBJ2-7,few,TRBV29-1,-,CSVEISTSYEQYF,TGCAGCGTTGAAATTAGCACGTCCTACGAGCAGTACTTC
TRBJ2-7,few,TRBV11-2,-,CASSSPWGRVLEQYF,TGTGCCAGCAGCTCACCGTGGGGCAGGGTTCTCGAGCAGTACTTC
TRBJ1-6,few,TRBV6-6,TRBD1,CASSYSGTGYSPLHF,TGTGCCAGCAGTTACTCGGGGACAGGGTATTCACCCCTCCACTTT
TRBJ1-2,few,TRBV12-5,-,CASGLVPNIGMAGYTF,TGTGCTAGTGGTTTGGTACCAAACATCGGAATGGCGGGCTACACCTTC
TRBJ1-1,-,TRBV7-9,-,CASSGPPRGTEAFF,TGTGCCAGCAGCGGTCCACCGCGGGGCACTGAAGCTTTCTTT
TRBJ1-1,-,TRBV29-1,-,CSWGNMNTEAFF,TGCAGCTGGGGGAACATGAACACTGAAGCTTTCTTT